The clone carrying this T cell receptor beta chain was seen a few times. Its specificity is not known. The CDR3 is made up of 13 amino acids. V gave up 3 bases and J gave up 4 bases, with 9 bases separating them. CDR1 is DFQATT and CDR2 is SNEGSKA in the germline V gene (reference sequence). This sample stems from a study of T-cell memory formation after mild COVID-19. Study results and caveats: Clones that contracted from day 15 to 85 had balanced CD4/CD8; later expanders were CD4+ biased. Confirmation of SARS-CoV-2 specificity was lacking for second-wave clones peaking day 37.

UMIs and sample barcodes were carried by the TCR alpha and TCR beta cDNA libraries that 5'RACE produced using constant-segment primers. MiXCR, run by TCRdb on the 5' RACE reads, gives a single entry per CDR3 protein. The table includes about 130,000 distinct CDR3 sequences, 5% to 6.5% detected once. This chain links TRBV20-1 with TRBJ1-4; D is perhaps TRBD1 (5 bases). The sequence was obtained from an adult woman who had mild COVID-19 (a few samples of this study predate the infection). Cell type and time point are not known. The sample taken for sequencing was PBMCs or a T cell subset sorted from them (not recorded which). The CDR3 region is CSASLGGNEKLFF. CDR3 bases: TGCAGTGCTAGTCTCGGGGGTAATGAAAAACTGTTTTTT.